Detailed here is one TCR beta chain. TEMRA cells underwent FACS enrichment and CD8+ and CD4+ T cells underwent negative isolation. This entry belongs to a study of CD8 T cells in Susac syndrome. RNA amounts of about 0.5 to 1 ug underwent reverse transcription with random hexamers. TCRdb ran MiXCR on the immunoSEQ multiplex PCR reads and lists one entry per CDR3 protein. The sample contains some 300,000 distinct CDR3 sequences, approximately 89% of which appear only once. CDR1 and CDR2 from the germline V gene are SEHNR and FQNEAQ (reference sequence). V dropped 4 bases and J dropped 2 bases, with 15 bases sitting between them. The CDR3 extends over 17 amino acids.

The source material was CD8+ T cells from PBMCs. The sequence came from a human donor with multiple sclerosis. The V call is TRBV7-9, the J call TRBJ2-6; D gene uncertain. Written as DNA, the CDR3 is TGTGCCAGCAGCTCTTCCTCGGGCGAGCCTGGGGCCAACGTCCTGACTTTC. It yields the protein CASSSSSGEPGANVLTF. The full variable domain, its missing parts supplied by reference TRBV7-9 and TRBJ2-6, is DTGVSQNPRHKITKRGQNVTFRCDPISEHNRLYWYRQTLGQGPEFLTYFQNEAQLEKSRLLSDRFSAERPKGSFSTLEIQRTEQGDSAMYLCASSSSSGEPGANVLTFGAGSRLTVL.